These T cell receptor beta chains were read from a single sample in a study of T cell changes during pregnancy in multiple sclerosis. TCRdb's table, derived via immunoSEQ multiplex PCR, lists solely in-frame clones and lacks some. Among fewer than 40,000 clones listed, roughly 86% were seen once. The sequenced sample was CD8+ T cells from peripheral blood mononuclear cells, obtained in the first trimester of pregnancy. The source is a female donor with multiple sclerosis, enrolled in a pregnancy study. CDR3s include the opening cysteine and the closing phenylalanine or tryptophan. D genes are given only for firm matches. Clone sizes are given selectively: once, few, many, or a class where the clone is expanded.

abundance,d_gene,v_gene,j_gene,CDR3aa,CDR3nt
-,TRBD1,TRBV19,TRBJ2-7,CASSSGTGAYEQYF,TGTGCCAGTAGTTCCGGGACAGGAGCCTACGAGCAGTACTTC
-,TRBD1,TRBV12-5,TRBJ1-5,CASGLVQGSQPQHF,TGTGCTAGTGGTTTGGTACAGGGGTCCCAGCCCCAGCATTTT
-,-,TRBV4-1,TRBJ2-7,CASSPREGGYEQYF,TGCGCCAGCAGCCCCCGAGAGGGTGGCTACGAGCAGTACTTC
-,TRBD1,TRBV6-4,TRBJ1-4,CASSESTGTGGEKLFF,TGTGCCAGCAGTGAGTCCACCGGGACAGGGGGTGAAAAACTGTTTTTT
large,TRBD1,TRBV4-3,TRBJ2-7,CASSQDEGTGGYEQYF,TGCGCCAGCAGCCAAGATGAGGGGACAGGAGGATACGAGCAGTACTTC
once,TRBD1,TRBV13,TRBJ1-3,CASRGQGVLSGNTIYF,TGTGCCAGCAGAGGACAGGGGGTACTATCTGGAAACACCATATATTTT
-,-,TRBV7-6,TRBJ2-5,CASSLGGPEKTQYF,TGTGCCAGCAGCTTGGGGGGGCCGGAAAAGACCCAGTACTTC
-,TRBD1,TRBV2,TRBJ1-2,CARGQGAHGYTF,TGTGCCCGAGGACAGGGGGCGCATGGCTACACCTTC
few,-,TRBV5-8,TRBJ2-7,CASSLSYELSAYEQYF,TGTGCCAGCAGCTTGAGTTACGAACTGTCGGCCTACGAGCAGTACTTC
many,-,TRBV9,TRBJ2-7,CASSVGGGDEQYF,TGTGCCAGCAGCGTAGGGGGCGGGGACGAGCAGTACTTC
-,TRBD1,TRBV10-3,TRBJ2-7,CAITGDRGRHEQYF,TGTGCCATCACGGGGGACAGGGGGCGTCACGAGCAGTACTTC
-,TRBD1,TRBV6-5,TRBJ1-2,CASSPTPTGNYGYTF,TGTGCCAGCAGCCCCACCCCGACAGGGAACTATGGCTACACCTTC
-,-,TRBV7-9,TRBJ1-1,CASSSRMGQNTEAFF,TGTGCCAGCAGCTCCCGGATGGGCCAGAACACTGAAGCTTTCTTT
-,-,TRBV19,TRBJ2-5,CASSSRQVQETQYF,TGTGCCAGTAGTTCCCGACAGGTCCAAGAGACCCAGTACTTC
-,-,TRBV10-3,TRBJ2-2,CAISGVGGPTGELFF,TGTGCCATCAGTGGGGTCGGGGGGCCCACCGGGGAGCTGTTTTTT
-,TRBD1,TRBV30,TRBJ1-2,CAWSIQGADGYTF,TGTGCCTGGAGTATACAGGGGGCGGATGGCTACACCTTC
-,-,TRBV7-8,TRBJ1-2,CASSPAAGAQDGYTF,TGTGCCAGCAGCCCTGCGGCGGGGGCGCAGGATGGCTACACCTTC
-,-,TRBV19,TRBJ1-6,CASSGADTPSSYNSPLHF,TGTGCCAGTAGTGGAGCGGATACACCTAGCTCCTATAATTCACCCCTCCACTTT
-,TRBD2,TRBV14,TRBJ2-5,CASSSSLIAGFVETQYF,TGTGCCAGCAGCTCTTCTCTTATAGCGGGGTTTGTAGAGACCCAGTACTTC
-,-,TRBV7-8,TRBJ2-3,CASSPRYSQDTQYF,TGTGCCAGCAGCCCACGGTATTCTCAAGATACGCAGTATTTT
-,-,TRBV6-4,TRBJ2-2,CASSDGTNTGELFF,TGTGCCAGCAGTGACGGGACAAACACCGGGGAGCTGTTTTTT
-,TRBD1,TRBV29-1,TRBJ1-2,CSVEDLGQGAEGYTF,TGCAGCGTTGAAGATCTCGGACAGGGGGCGGAAGGCTACACCTTC
-,-,TRBV13,TRBJ1-3,CASSLAQLNTIYF,TGTGCCAGCAGCTTAGCCCAGTTAAACACCATATATTTT
-,-,TRBV6-5,TRBJ2-1,CASSYQTSALDEQFF,TGTGCCAGCAGTTATCAAACTAGTGCCTTAGATGAGCAGTTCTTC
-,-,TRBV27,TRBJ2-1,CASSPRGSSYNEQFF,TGTGCCAGCAGTCCCAGGGGAAGCTCCTACAATGAGCAGTTCTTC
-,TRBD2,TRBV5-6,TRBJ2-1,CASSLAGPYNEQFF,TGTGCCAGCAGCTTAGCGGGACCTTACAATGAGCAGTTCTTC
-,TRBD2,TRBV27,TRBJ2-3,CASSDRTSGFTDTQYF,TGTGCCAGCAGTGACAGGACTAGCGGGTTCACAGATACGCAGTATTTT
-,-,TRBV10-3,TRBJ1-2,CAISGGLLGYGYTF,TGTGCCATCAGTGGCGGACTCCTGGGCTATGGCTACACCTTC
-,-,TRBV27,TRBJ1-5,CASSLQEGTNQPQHF,TGTGCCAGCAGTTTACAGGAGGGGACCAATCAGCCCCAGCATTTT
-,-,TRBV27,TRBJ2-1,CASSLRLAYNEQFF,TGTGCCAGCAGTTTACGACTGGCCTACAATGAGCAGTTCTTC
-,-,TRBV30,TRBJ1-1,CAWSQGGITEAFF,TGTGCCTGGAGTCAGGGTGGAATTACTGAAGCTTTCTTT
-,TRBD2,TRBV6-4,TRBJ2-1,CASSEGGSGGANEQFF,TGTGCCAGCAGTGAAGGTGGTAGCGGGGGGGCGAATGAGCAGTTCTTC
-,-,TRBV5-6,TRBJ2-7,CASSPLRDYEQYF,TGTGCCAGCAGCCCCCTACGGGATTACGAGCAGTACTTC
-,TRBD2,TRBV7-9,TRBJ2-2,CASSPGTSGGHTGELFF,TGTGCCAGCAGCCCCGGGACTAGCGGGGGCCACACCGGGGAGCTGTTTTTT